These 24 T cell receptor beta chains originate from one sample sequenced in a study of post-analysis software for immune sequencing data. Study-level findings and limits: Higher frequency in patients than in controls was seen for roughly five TRBV segments, with TRBV5-6, TRBV5-1 and TRBV20-1 among them.

Unique molecular identifiers featured in each of the TCR beta cDNA libraries. TCRdb independently ran MiXCR on the PCR reads; one entry per CDR3 protein. The sample has some 690,000 distinct CDR3 sequences; approximately 59% are singletons. Antigens for these TCRs are unknown. Sequenced: blood. The receptor source for this set is a girl aged 2 to 9 with multiple sclerosis.

About this clonotype itself: At one end, the junction sequence differs from germline, possibly due to a read error. This chain uses TRBV4-3 with TRBJ1-4; 12 bases are a match to TRBD1. The length of the CDR3 is 16 residues. Germline CDR1 reads LGHNA; CDR2 reads YSLEER. CDR3 residues: CASSQGAGTGGEKRFF. In nucleotides, the CDR3 is TGCGCCAGCAGCCAAGGGGCCGGGACAGGGGGCGAAAAACGGTTTTTT.

This clonotype was detected only a few times. The genes are TRBV25-1 and TRBJ2-7; D is perhaps TRBD1 (6 bases). From germline, CDR1 is MGHDK and CDR2 SYGVNS. V lost 5 bases and J lost 2, with 13 bases in between. The CDR3 covers 14 residues. The CDR3 DNA follows: TGTGCCAGCAGTCCGAGGACAGCCACCTACGAGCAGTACTTC. Its protein product is CASSPRTATYEQYF.

V usage is TRBV5-1 and J usage is TRBJ2-3; 9 positions agree with TRBD2. Germline values: CDR1 SGHRS, CDR2 YFSETQ. CDR3 length: 17 residues. V was clipped by 0 bases and J by 5 bases; unmatched bases: 10. CDR3 in DNA: TGCGCCAGCAGCTTGGCCGGGGCTAGCGGGAATCTAGATACGCAGTATTTT. Residues: CASSLAGASGNLDTQYF.

This sequence joins TRBV9 and TRBJ1-5; tentative D call: TRBD1 (5 bases). V lost 3 bases, J lost 7 bases, and 17 bases lay in between. The CDR3 sequence is 15 residues long. Germline CDR1 SGDLS, CDR2 YYNGEE. The CDR3 region is CASSAWGRPNQPQHF. In DNA form, the CDR3 reads TGTGCCAGCAGCGCCTGGGGACGGCCCAACCAGCCCCAGCATTTT.

This clonotype was seen a handful of times. The rearrangement links TRBV29-1 to TRBJ1-2; D gene uncertain. This CDR3 comprises 13 residues. CDR1 is SQVTM, CDR2 ANQGSEA, per germline. Trimming took off 4 bases at V and 4 bases at J, with 13 bases between the two ends. CDR3 nucleotides: TGCAGCGTTGTGACGGCTGGGATCTATGGCTACACCTTC. Its translation: CSVVTAGIYGYTF.

This clonotype has a handful of counts. CDR3 in DNA: TGCAGTGCTAGCGCACAATCGGACGGGTCAAACATTCAGTACTTC. Encoded protein: CSASAQSDGSNIQYF. The chain couples TRBV20-1 to TRBJ2-4; D ambiguous. V was shortened by 3 bases and J by 6 bases, with 18 bases between the two germline ends. Germline assignment: CDR1 DFQATT and CDR2 SNEGSKA (reference sequence). CDR3 length: 15 residues.

The chain recombines TRBV7-9 with TRBJ1-1; D is uncertain. Germline values: CDR1 SEHNR, CDR2 FQNEAQ (reference sequence). V gave up 6 bases and J gave up 8 bases, with 10 bases separating them. This CDR3 region has 11 residues. The CDR3 spells CASSRTEEAFF. CDR3 nucleotide sequence: TGTGCCAGCAGTCGGACGGAAGAAGCTTTCTTT.

V gene TRBV5-1 combines with J gene TRBJ1-2, with no clear D. Trimming stripped 7 bases from V and 3 bases from J, with 19 bases between. Germline loops: CDR1 SGHRS, CDR2 YFSETQ. The CDR3 totals 15 residues. CDR3 DNA: TGCGCCAGCCAGAAGGATCCCGTCGCCTACTATGGCTACACCTTC. It specifies CASQKDPVAYYGYTF.

This clonotype was counted a single time. This rearrangement joins TRBV19 to TRBJ2-1; a possible D gene is TRBD2 (6 bases). Germline V gene sequence: CDR1 LNHDA, CDR2 SQIVND (reference sequence). The CDR3 sequence is 16 residues long. The V gene lost 6 bases and the J gene lost 1 base, with 16 bases spanning the gap. The CDR3 sequence: CASRVAGSRSYNEQFF. CDR3 DNA sequence: TGTGCCAGTAGAGTGGCGGGATCTAGGTCCTACAATGAGCAGTTCTTC. Full variable domain (remainder filled in from reference TRBV19 and TRBJ2-1): DGGITQSPKYLFRKEGQNVTLSCEQNLNHDAMYWYRQDPGQGLRLIYYSQIVNDFQKGDIAEGYSVSREKKESFPLTVTSAQKNPTAFYLCASRVAGSRSYNEQFFGPGTRLTVL.

This chain uses TRBV6-2 or TRBV6-3 with TRBJ2-3; TRBD1 matches at 7 bases. Germline V gene sequence: CDR1 MNHEY, CDR2 SVGEGT. This CDR3 is built from 15 residues. Trimming at V came to 6 bases and at J to 2 bases, leaving 8 bases not matched to a gene. The CDR3 sequence is CASSHRDRPTDTQYF. CDR3 bases: TGTGCCAGCAGCCACCGGGACAGACCCACAGATACGCAGTATTTT.

The V and J genes are TRBV5-1 and TRBJ2-5; D possibly matches TRBD1 or TRBD2 (5 bases each). Germline CDR1 and CDR2: SGHRS and YFSETQ. The V end lost 6 bases, the J end lost 3 bases, and 15 bases lay between the germline ends. The CDR3 is made up of 14 amino acids. The CDR3 spells CASNPSRGEETQYF. The DNA for the CDR3 is TGCGCCAGCAACCCCTCGAGGGGAGAAGAGACCCAGTACTTC.

This clonotype has only one observation. This rearrangement joins TRBV27 to TRBJ2-1; perhaps TRBD2 as D (6 bases). The length of the CDR3 is 14 residues. The V end lost 5 bases, the J end lost 2 bases, and 10 bases lay between the germline ends. Germline V gene lookup returns CDR1 MNHEY and CDR2 SMNVEV (reference sequence). The CDR3 bases are TGTGCCAGCAGTGCGGGGAGCCCCTACAATGAGCAGTTCTTC. The encoded protein is CASSAGSPYNEQFF.

The chain couples TRBV5-1 to TRBJ1-1; TRBD1 might be the D (5 bases). The germline V and J ends were trimmed by 6 bases and 1 base, with 13 bases remaining between them. This CDR3 has 14 amino acids. Per the germline V gene, CDR1 is SGHRS and CDR2 is YFSETQ. The CDR3 loop is CASKGNVGNTEAFF. The DNA of the CDR3 is TGCGCCAGCAAGGGGAATGTTGGGAACACTGAAGCTTTCTTT.

The rearrangement links TRBV9 to TRBJ2-7; 8 nucleotides align to TRBD2. The CDR3 contains 15 residues. Germline trimming cut 0 bases from V and 6 bases from J; bases unmatched to any gene: 8. Germline V CDR1 and CDR2: SGDLS, YYNGEE. The CDR3 loop reads CASSVDSGLAGEQYF. CDR3 nucleotides: TGTGCCAGCAGCGTAGATAGTGGGCTAGCGGGCGAGCAGTACTTC.

The chain is built from TRBV12-3 or TRBV12-4 and TRBJ1-2; no firm D call. Trimming removed 1 base at V and 6 bases at J, with 12 bases between. The CDR3 runs to 14 residues. CDR3 residues: CASSLGYPRNGYTF. The CDR3 region has the DNA TGTGCCAGCAGTTTAGGCTACCCACGCAATGGCTACACCTTC.

The chain joins TRBV5-8 to TRBJ2-1; possible D gene TRBD2, 6 bases. Between the trimmed V and J ends, which lost 2 bases and 7 bases, there was a span of 19 bases. CDR1 is SGHTS and CDR2 is YDEGEE in the germline V gene. The CDR3 is 16 amino acids. CDR3 DNA sequence: TGTGCCAGCAGCTTAGGACGGGGGACGGGGCAGAATGAGCAGTTCTTC. It is translated as CASSLGRGTGQNEQFF.

A few counts support this clonotype. CDR3 protein: CASSLGHEQYF. Here the CDR3 DNA reads TGTGCCAGCAGCTTGGGCCACGAGCAGTACTTC. This chain connects TRBV11-2 to TRBJ2-7; D is uncertain. Germline V gene data show CDR1 as SGHAT and CDR2 as FQNNGV. V was shortened by 3 bases and J by 5 bases, with 5 bases between the two germline ends. The CDR3 covers 11 residues. Combining the CDR3 with reference TRBV11-2 and TRBJ2-7 gives the whole variable domain EAGVAQSPRYKIIEKRQSVAFWCNPISGHATLYWYQQILGQGPKLLIQFQNNGVVDDSQLPKDRFSAERLKGVDSTLKIQPAKLEDSAVYLCASSLGHEQYFGPGTRLTVT.

The sample holds one count of this clonotype. The germline gene is not matched at one end of the junction; a read error may be the cause. The chain employs TRBV7-2 and TRBJ1-4, with a possible D match to TRBD1 (6 bases). This CDR3 is 14 amino acids long. CDR1 and CDR2 from the germline V gene are SGHTA and FQGNSA. This chain's CDR3 is CASGLEGGYEKLFF. DNA of the CDR3: TGTGCCAGCGGCTTAGAGGGGGGGTATGAAAAACTGTTTTTT.

This clonotype has only a few counts. The chain carries TRBV6-2 or TRBV6-3 and TRBJ1-2; no clear D. The germline V gene encodes CDR1 MNHEY and CDR2 SVGEGT. V was trimmed by 1 base and J by 3 bases, leaving 12 bases between them. The CDR3 is 15 residues long. CDR3 DNA sequence: TGTGCCAGCAGTTACTTAGGCTTCGGGGACTATGGCTACACCTTC. It translates to CASSYLGFGDYGYTF.

V gene TRBV6-1 combines with J gene TRBJ2-3; D is possibly TRBD2 (6 bases). Germline V lookup: CDR1 MNHNS, CDR2 SASEGT. Trimming took off 0 bases at V and 1 base at J, with 11 bases between the two ends. The CDR3 is 16 amino acids. CDR3 sequence (DNA): TGTGCCAGCAGTGAAGCCCCTAGCGCCCGCACAGATACGCAGTATTTT. The encoded protein is CASSEAPSARTDTQYF.

The rearrangement links TRBV6-5 to TRBJ1-1; D not certain. The CDR3 spans 13 residues. Per the germline V gene, CDR1 is MNHEY and CDR2 is SVGAGI. Trimming took off 4 bases at V and 0 bases at J, with 6 bases between the two ends. CDR3 DNA sequence: TGTGCCAGCAGTTCCCCCATGAACACTGAAGCTTTCTTT. It is translated as CASSSPMNTEAFF.

The chain carries TRBV2 and TRBJ1-2; 9 bases agree with TRBD1. V lost 6 bases to trimming and J lost 3 bases; unmatched junction nucleotides: 2. Germline V gene lookup returns CDR1 SNHLY and CDR2 FYNNEI. The CDR3 covers 13 residues. CDR3 sequence (DNA): TGTGCCAGCAGACAGGGGGCGGACTATGGCTACACCTTC. This encodes CASRQGADYGYTF.

The chain uses TRBV6-2 or TRBV6-3 and TRBJ2-1, with TRBD1 identical over 9 bases. V shed 6 bases and J 5 bases; nucleotides not matched to a gene: 8. Germline lookup yields CDR1 MNHEY and CDR2 SVGEGT. The length of the CDR3 is 15 residues. The CDR3 nucleotides are TGTGCCAGCAGGCAACAGGGGGCTCTAGACAATGAGCAGTTCTTC. Translating it yields CASRQQGALDNEQFF.

This clonotype was seen only a few times. V gene TRBV4-3 combines with J gene TRBJ1-5; D might be TRBD1 (6 bases). CDR1 LGHNA and CDR2 YSLEER come from the germline V gene. Trimming removed 0 bases at V and 7 bases at J, with 13 bases between. This CDR3 is built from 15 residues. The CDR3, as DNA: TGCGCCAGCAGCCAAGATCTGGGGGCTAGACAGCCCCAGCATTTT. It specifies CASSQDLGARQPQHF.